This T cell receptor (beta chain) is drawn from a study of memory CD4+ T cells and cytomegalovirus serostatus. The wider study: Donors were healthy Belgian adults, fewer than ten CMV seropositive and about two dozen seronegative.

The germline V gene encodes CDR1 SGHVS and CDR2 FQNEAQ. V lost 4 bases to trimming and J lost 6 bases; unmatched junction nucleotides: 13. This CDR3 has 18 residues. The repertoire was sequenced with immunoSEQ multiplex PCR; TCRdb's copy has only in-frame clones and lacks some. The table lists fewer than 35,000 clones, about 81% of them singletons. The sort gate was single viable CD3+CD4+CD8-CD45RO+ cells for memory CD4+ T cells. Total CD4+ T cells were enriched by CD4 positive selection. Turning to this clone: The antigen is undetermined.

Notes on the study in general: About 40% of the roughly 160 known CMV-associated TCRbeta sequences appeared in CD4+ memory. The CMV-associated TCR signature appears largely within the CD4+ memory repertoire.

This chain connects TRBV7-8 to TRBJ2-2; 11 nucleotides agree with TRBD2. Sequencing input: memory CD4+ T cells from blood. The origin of this receptor is an adult in good health and CMV-seronegative. The CDR3 sequence is CASSSRTASGGPSGELFF. The CDR3 DNA follows: TGTGCCAGCAGCTCTAGGACGGCTAGCGGGGGGCCGTCCGGGGAGCTGTTTTTT.